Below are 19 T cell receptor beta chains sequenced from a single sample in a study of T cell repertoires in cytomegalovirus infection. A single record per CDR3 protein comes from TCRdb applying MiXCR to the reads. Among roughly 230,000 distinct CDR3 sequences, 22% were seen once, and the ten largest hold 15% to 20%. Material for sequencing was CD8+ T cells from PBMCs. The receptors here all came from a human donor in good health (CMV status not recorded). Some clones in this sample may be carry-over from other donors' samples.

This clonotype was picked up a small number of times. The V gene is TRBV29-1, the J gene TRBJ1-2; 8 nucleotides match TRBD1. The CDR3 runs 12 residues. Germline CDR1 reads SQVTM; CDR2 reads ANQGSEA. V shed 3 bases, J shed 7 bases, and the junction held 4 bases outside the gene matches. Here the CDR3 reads CSVEGRGLGYTF. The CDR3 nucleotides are TGCAGCGTTGAGGGCAGGGGGCTTGGCTACACCTTC.

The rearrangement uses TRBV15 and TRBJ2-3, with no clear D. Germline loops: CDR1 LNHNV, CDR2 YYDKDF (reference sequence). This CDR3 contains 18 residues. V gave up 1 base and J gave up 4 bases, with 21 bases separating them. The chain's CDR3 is CATSRGVSLPPEPDTQYF. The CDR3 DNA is TGTGCCACCAGCAGAGGGGTATCCCTCCCTCCAGAACCAGATACGCAGTATTTT.

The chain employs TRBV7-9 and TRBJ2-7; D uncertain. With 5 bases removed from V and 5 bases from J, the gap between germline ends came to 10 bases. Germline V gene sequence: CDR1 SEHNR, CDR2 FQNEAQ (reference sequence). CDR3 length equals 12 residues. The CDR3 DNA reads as TGTGCCAGCAGCGCCCGCTTCCACGAGCAGTACTTC. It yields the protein CASSARFHEQYF.

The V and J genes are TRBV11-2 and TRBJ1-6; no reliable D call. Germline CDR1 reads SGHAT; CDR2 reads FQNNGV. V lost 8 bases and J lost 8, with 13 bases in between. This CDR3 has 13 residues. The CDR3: CASGGYYYSPLHF. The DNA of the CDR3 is TGTGCCAGCGGCGGGTACTACTATTCACCCCTCCACTTT.

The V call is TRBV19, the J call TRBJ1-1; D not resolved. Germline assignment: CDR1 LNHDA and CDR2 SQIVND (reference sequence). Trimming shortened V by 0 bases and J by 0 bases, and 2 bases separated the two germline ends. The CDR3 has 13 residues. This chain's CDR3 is CASSIDLNTEAFF. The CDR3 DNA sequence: TGTGCCAGTAGTATAGATCTGAACACTGAAGCTTTCTTT.

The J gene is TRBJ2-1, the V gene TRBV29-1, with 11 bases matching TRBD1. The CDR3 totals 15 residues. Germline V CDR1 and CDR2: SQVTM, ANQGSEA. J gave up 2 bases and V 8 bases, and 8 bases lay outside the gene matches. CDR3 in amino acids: CSTQGGQGAYNEQFF. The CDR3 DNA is TGCAGCACCCAGGGGGGACAGGGGGCCTACAATGAGCAGTTCTTC.

The CDR3 here is CASSAASGGTQETQYF. In DNA, the CDR3 is TGTGCCAGCAGCGCGGCTAGCGGGGGGACCCAAGAGACCCAGTACTTC. The V call is TRBV9, the J call TRBJ2-5; 11 bases agree with TRBD2. This CDR3 is built from 16 residues. Germline assignment: CDR1 SGDLS and CDR2 YYNGEE. Losses at the gene ends were 3 bases for V and 1 base for J; bases not matched to a gene: 5.

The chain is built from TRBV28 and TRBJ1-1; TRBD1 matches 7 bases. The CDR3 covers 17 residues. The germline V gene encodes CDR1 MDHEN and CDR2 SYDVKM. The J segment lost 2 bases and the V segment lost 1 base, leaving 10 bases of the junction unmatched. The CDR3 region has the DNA TGTGCCAGCAGTTTATCGGTTTTTAGGGACAGCAACACTGAAGCTTTCTTT. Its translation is CASSLSVFRDSNTEAFF.

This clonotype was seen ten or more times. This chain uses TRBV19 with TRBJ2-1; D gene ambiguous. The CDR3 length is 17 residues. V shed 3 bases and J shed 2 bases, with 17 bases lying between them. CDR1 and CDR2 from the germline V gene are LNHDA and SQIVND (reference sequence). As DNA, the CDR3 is TGTGCCAGTAGTATGGATTCCGCAAACCCCCCCTACAATGAGCAGTTCTTC. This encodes CASSMDSANPPYNEQFF.

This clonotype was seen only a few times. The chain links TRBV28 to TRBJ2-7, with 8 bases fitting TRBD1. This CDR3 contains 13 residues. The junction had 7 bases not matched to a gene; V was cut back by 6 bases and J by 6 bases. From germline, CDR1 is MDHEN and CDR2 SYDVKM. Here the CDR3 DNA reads TGTGCCAGCAGAGATCAGGGGGCAGGCGAGCAGTACTTC. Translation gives CASRDQGAGEQYF.

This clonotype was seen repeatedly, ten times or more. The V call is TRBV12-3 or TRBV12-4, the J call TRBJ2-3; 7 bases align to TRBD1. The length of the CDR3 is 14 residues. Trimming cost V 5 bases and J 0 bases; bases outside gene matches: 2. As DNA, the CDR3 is TGTGCCAGCAGTGGGACAGCTAGCACAGATACGCAGTATTTT. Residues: CASSGTASTDTQYF.

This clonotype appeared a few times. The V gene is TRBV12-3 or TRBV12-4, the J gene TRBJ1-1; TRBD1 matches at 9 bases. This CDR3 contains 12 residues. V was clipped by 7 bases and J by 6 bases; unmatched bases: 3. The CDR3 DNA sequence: TGTGCCAGCACTGGGGACAGGGCTGAAGCTTTCTTT. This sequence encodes CASTGDRAEAFF.

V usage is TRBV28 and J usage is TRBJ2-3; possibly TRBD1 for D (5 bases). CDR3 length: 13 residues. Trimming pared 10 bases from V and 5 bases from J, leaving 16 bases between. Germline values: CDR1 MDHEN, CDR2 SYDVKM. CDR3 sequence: CATRPDTLDTQYF. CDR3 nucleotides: TGTGCCACCCGACCGGACACGCTAGATACGCAGTATTTT.

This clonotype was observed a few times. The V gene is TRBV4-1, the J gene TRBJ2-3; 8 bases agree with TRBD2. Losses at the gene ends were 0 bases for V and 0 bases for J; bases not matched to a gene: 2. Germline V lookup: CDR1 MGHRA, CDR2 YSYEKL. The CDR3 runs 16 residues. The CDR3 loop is CASSQEAGGSTDTQYF. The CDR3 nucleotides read TGCGCCAGCAGCCAAGAGGCGGGGGGCAGCACAGATACGCAGTATTTT.

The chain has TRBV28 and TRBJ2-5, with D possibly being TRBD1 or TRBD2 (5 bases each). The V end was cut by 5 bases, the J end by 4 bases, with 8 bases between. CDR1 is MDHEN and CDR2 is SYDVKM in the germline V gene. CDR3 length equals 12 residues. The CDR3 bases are TGTGCCAGCAGTGAGGGGCGAGAGACCCAGTACTTC. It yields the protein CASSEGRETQYF.

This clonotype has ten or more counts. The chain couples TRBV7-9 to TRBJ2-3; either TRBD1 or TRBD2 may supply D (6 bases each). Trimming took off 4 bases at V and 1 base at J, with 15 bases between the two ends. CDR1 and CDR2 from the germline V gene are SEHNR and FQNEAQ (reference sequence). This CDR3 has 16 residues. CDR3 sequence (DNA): TGTGCCAGCAGCTCCATTCGGGGGCTTGGCACAGATACGCAGTATTTT. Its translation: CASSSIRGLGTDTQYF.

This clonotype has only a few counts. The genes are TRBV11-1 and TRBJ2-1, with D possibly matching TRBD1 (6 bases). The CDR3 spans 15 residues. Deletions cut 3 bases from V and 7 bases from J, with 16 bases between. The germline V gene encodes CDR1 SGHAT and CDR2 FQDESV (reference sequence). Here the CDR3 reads CASSFDRSTYNEQFF. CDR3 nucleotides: TGTGCCAGCAGCTTCGACAGGTCAACTTATAATGAGCAGTTCTTC.

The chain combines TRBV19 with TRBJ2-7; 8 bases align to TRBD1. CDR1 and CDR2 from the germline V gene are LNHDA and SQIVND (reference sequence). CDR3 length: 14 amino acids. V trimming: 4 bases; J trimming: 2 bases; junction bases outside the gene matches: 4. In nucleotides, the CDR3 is TGTGCCAGTAGTACGACAGGGGCGACCTACGAGCAGTACTTC. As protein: CASSTTGATYEQYF.

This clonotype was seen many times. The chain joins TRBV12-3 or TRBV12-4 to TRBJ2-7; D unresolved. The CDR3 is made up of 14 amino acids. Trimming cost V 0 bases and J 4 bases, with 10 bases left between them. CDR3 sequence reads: CASSLALQFYEQYF. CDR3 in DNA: TGTGCCAGCAGTTTAGCTTTACAATTTTACGAGCAGTACTTC.